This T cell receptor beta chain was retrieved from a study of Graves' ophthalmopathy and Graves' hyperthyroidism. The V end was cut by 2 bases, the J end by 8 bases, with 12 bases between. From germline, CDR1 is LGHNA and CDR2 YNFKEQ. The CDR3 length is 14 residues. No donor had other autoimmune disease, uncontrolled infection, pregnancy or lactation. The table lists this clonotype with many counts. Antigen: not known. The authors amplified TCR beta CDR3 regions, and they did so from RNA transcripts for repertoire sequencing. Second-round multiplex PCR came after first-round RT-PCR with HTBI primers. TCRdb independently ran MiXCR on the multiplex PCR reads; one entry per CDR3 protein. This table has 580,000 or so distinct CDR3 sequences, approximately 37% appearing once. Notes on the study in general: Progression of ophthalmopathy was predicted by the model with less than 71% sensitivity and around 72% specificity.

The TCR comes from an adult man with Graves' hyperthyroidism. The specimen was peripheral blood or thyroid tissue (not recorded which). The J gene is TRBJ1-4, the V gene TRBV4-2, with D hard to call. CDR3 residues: CASSQLSVDEKLFF. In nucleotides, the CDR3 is TGTGCCAGCAGCCAACTCAGTGTGGACGAAAAACTGTTTTTT.